The 16 T cell receptor beta chains presented below share a single source sample, sequenced in a study of blood T cell repertoires in COVID-19. Only in-frame clones appear in the TCRdb table, and some are missing; sequencing was by immunoSEQ multiplex PCR. This table holds 30,000 to 40,000 clones, 86% found once. The specimen sequenced was peripheral blood. The receptors shown here come from a woman of 80 years or more with active or convalescent COVID-19.

The chain couples TRBV5-6 to TRBJ2-7; no reliable D call. The CDR3 is 15 residues long. V was cut by 2 bases and J by 0 bases, with 12 bases left in between. CDR1 and CDR2 (germline): SGHDT, YYEEEE. CDR3 nucleotides: TGTGCCAGCAGCTTCGGCGCTAGGAGCTCCTACGAGCAGTACTTC. Its translation: CASSFGARSSYEQYF.

The rearrangement joins TRBV29-1 to TRBJ1-1; TRBD1 aligns across 8 bases. V lost 4 bases to trimming and J lost 11 bases; unmatched junction nucleotides: 9. This CDR3 has 12 amino acids. Germline V lookup: CDR1 SQVTM, CDR2 ANQGSEA. The CDR3 spells CSVGVGTGNAFF. DNA for the CDR3: TGCAGCGTTGGTGTGGGGACAGGAAATGCTTTCTTT.

Only one count was recorded for this clone. The gene calls are TRBV5-1 and TRBJ2-5, with D perhaps matching TRBD1 (6 bases). The CDR3 is made up of 13 amino acids. Between the trimmed V and J ends, which lost 4 bases and 3 bases, there was a span of 10 bases. CDR1 SGHRS and CDR2 YFSETQ come from the germline V gene. The CDR3 spells CASSGRQEETQYF. The CDR3 bases are TGCGCCAGCAGCGGACGACAGGAAGAGACCCAGTACTTC. Full variable domain (outside the CDR3, taken from reference TRBV5-1 and TRBJ2-5): KAGVTQTPRYLIKTRGQQVTLSCSPISGHRSVSWYQQTPGQGLQFLFEYFSETQRNKGNFPGRFSGRQFSNSRSEMNVSTLELGDSALYLCASSGRQEETQYFGPGTRLLVL.

The gene calls are TRBV5-6 and TRBJ2-3; a possible D gene is TRBD2 (6 bases). The CDR3 contains 16 residues. V was clipped by 4 bases and J by 3 bases, with 18 bases between them. CDR1 SGHDT and CDR2 YYEEEE come from the germline V gene. The CDR3 sequence: CASSRITGERTDTQYF. The CDR3 DNA is TGTGCCAGCAGCCGGATAACGGGGGAGCGTACAGATACGCAGTATTTT.

V gene TRBV9 combines with J gene TRBJ2-1; D may be TRBD2 (5 bases). Trimming took 4 bases from V and 2 from J, leaving 10 bases between them. Germline V gene sequence: CDR1 SGDLS, CDR2 YYNGEE. This CDR3 comprises 14 residues. The CDR3 region is CASSSGWPYNEQFF. CDR3 in DNA: TGTGCCAGCAGCAGCGGCTGGCCCTACAATGAGCAGTTCTTC.

V is TRBV5-4 and J is TRBJ1-1; D unclear. The CDR3 covers 13 residues. Trimming stripped 0 bases from V and 6 bases from J, with 9 bases between. Looked up from germline, CDR1 is SGHNT and CDR2 is YYREEE (reference sequence). CDR3 sequence reads: CASSLGRLSEAFF. The CDR3 nucleotides read TGTGCCAGCAGCTTGGGCAGACTCTCTGAAGCTTTCTTT.

The J gene is TRBJ2-2, the V gene TRBV7-6; D is perhaps TRBD1 (6 bases). Germline V gene data show CDR1 as SGHVS and CDR2 as FNYEAQ. The CDR3 contains 18 residues. V lost 2 bases and J 4 bases, leaving 20 bases between the germline ends. The CDR3 coding sequence is TGTGCCAGCAGCTTATCGGGGCCCCGGACAGCCCGCACCGGGGAGCTGTTTTTT. Translating gives CASSLSGPRTARTGELFF.

CDR3 loop: CASSQDRAGNTIYF. The DNA for the CDR3 is TGTGCCAGCAGCCAAGATCGGGCTGGAAACACCATATATTTT. J is TRBJ1-3 and V is TRBV3-1 (or the pseudogene TRBV3-2), with no clear D. V shed 0 bases and J shed 2 bases, with 5 bases lying between them. The CDR3 sequence is 14 residues long. Germline CDR1 and CDR2: LGHDT and YNNKEL (reference sequence).

In this sample, this clone turned up a few times. J is TRBJ1-1 and V is TRBV4-2; TRBD1 matches at 7 bases. The length of the CDR3 is 16 residues. Germline lookup yields CDR1 LGHNA and CDR2 YNFKEQ. With 1 base clipped from V and 2 bases from J, the junction kept 7 bases outside the gene matches. CDR3 in DNA: TGTGCCAGCAGCCAAGTAGGGGGCTCTTCAAACACTGAAGCTTTCTTT. The encoded protein is CASSQVGGSSNTEAFF.

This clone appeared a few times. Here the CDR3 reads CASSSTGTGGQPQHF. CDR3 in DNA: TGTGCCAGCAGTTCCACCGGGACAGGGGGCCAGCCCCAGCATTTT. The rearrangement uses TRBV6-2 or TRBV6-3 and TRBJ1-5; 12 bases align to TRBD1. V lost 4 bases to trimming and J lost 7 bases; unmatched junction nucleotides: 5. This CDR3 is 15 amino acids long. CDR1 MNHEY and CDR2 SVGEGT come from the germline V gene.

As DNA, the CDR3 is TGTGCCAGCAGCCAGGGGGAGCGGGGAAACTACAATGAGCAGTTCTTC. It is translated as CASSQGERGNYNEQFF. The genes are TRBV6-2 or TRBV6-3 and TRBJ2-1; tentatively, D is TRBD1 or TRBD2 (7 bases each). From germline, CDR1 is MNHEY and CDR2 SVGEGT. Trimming took 6 bases from V and 3 from J, leaving 18 bases between them. The CDR3 consists of 16 residues.

This chain links TRBV19 with TRBJ1-3; a possible D gene is TRBD1 (5 bases). There are 13 residues in the CDR3. CDR1 is LNHDA and CDR2 is SQIVND in the germline V gene (reference sequence). Trimming took off 4 bases at V and 10 bases at J, with 14 bases between the two ends. The CDR3 coding sequence is TGTGCCAGTAGTAGGGATCCGGAGGGGACCATATATTTT. Protein: CASSRDPEGTIYF.

The chain joins TRBV6-2 or TRBV6-3 to TRBJ2-1, with D tentatively TRBD2 (5 bases). CDR1 MNHEY and CDR2 SVGEGT come from the germline V gene. V dropped 0 bases and J dropped 12 bases, with 18 bases sitting between them. The length of the CDR3 is 15 residues. CDR3 sequence: CASSYSSSPRGGQFF. The CDR3 DNA follows: TGTGCCAGCAGTTACTCGTCTAGTCCTCGTGGAGGGCAGTTCTTC.

This chain links TRBV5-1 with TRBJ1-2; D remains ambiguous. CDR1 SGHRS and CDR2 YFSETQ come from the germline V gene. The V end was cut by 0 bases, the J end by 8 bases, with 14 bases between. The CDR3 is made up of 14 amino acids. CDR3 protein: CASSLVRGIGGYTF. CDR3 bases: TGCGCCAGCAGCTTGGTTAGAGGGATAGGCGGCTACACCTTC.

V is TRBV9 and J is TRBJ2-3; no definite D call. CDR3 length: 14 residues. V was shortened by 3 bases and J by 3 bases, with 11 bases between the two germline ends. CDR1 is SGDLS and CDR2 is YYNGEE in the germline V gene. In DNA, the CDR3 is TGTGCCAGCAGCGAGTTTGTTAGAACAGATACGCAGTATTTT. This sequence encodes CASSEFVRTDTQYF.

The chain recombines TRBV5-8 with TRBJ1-1; TRBD1 aligns across 7 bases. The CDR3 covers 16 residues. CDR1 and CDR2 (germline): SGHTS, YDEGEE. With 1 base clipped from V and 4 bases from J, the junction kept 10 bases outside the gene matches. The CDR3 nucleotides read TGTGCCAGCAGCTTGAGCCCGAGGGGGCGGGCCACTGAAGCTTTCTTT. Translation: CASSLSPRGRATEAFF.